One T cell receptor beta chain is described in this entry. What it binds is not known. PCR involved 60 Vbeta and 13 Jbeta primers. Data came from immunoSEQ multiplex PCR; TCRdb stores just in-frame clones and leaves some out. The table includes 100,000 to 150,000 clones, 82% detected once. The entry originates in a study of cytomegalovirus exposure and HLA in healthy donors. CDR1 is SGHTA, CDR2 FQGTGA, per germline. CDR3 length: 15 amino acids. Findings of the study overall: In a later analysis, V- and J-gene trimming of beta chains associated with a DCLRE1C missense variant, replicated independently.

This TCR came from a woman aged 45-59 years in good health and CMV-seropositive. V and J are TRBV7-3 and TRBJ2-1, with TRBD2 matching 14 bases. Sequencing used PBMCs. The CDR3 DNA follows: TGTGCAACTGGACTAGCGGGGGGTTCCTACAATGAGCAGTTCTTC. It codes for CATGLAGGSYNEQFF.